This TCR beta chain was obtained from a study of T cell responses to AZD1222 COVID-19 vaccine. As for this clone: Its antigen is undetermined.

Findings and caveats of the study: Spike as a whole was targeted by vaccine-associated CD4 TCRs, dominant at 160-218 and 743-854.

V gave up 5 bases and J gave up 4 bases; unmatched junction bases: 6. Germline V gene sequence: CDR1 LNHDA, CDR2 SQIVND (reference sequence). CDR3 length: 15 residues. Method: immunoSEQ multiplex PCR; TCRdb's copy keeps in-frame clones and lacks some. The table has fewer than 180,000 clones, over 75% seen once. This TCR was sampled from an adult who received the AZD1222 COVID-19 vaccine. Sample: peripheral blood, taken 28 days after the second AZD1222 dose. V gene TRBV19 combines with J gene TRBJ2-7; 12 bases agree with TRBD1. The CDR3 is CASSAGTGGVYEQYF. As DNA, the CDR3 is TGTGCCAGTAGTGCCGGGACAGGGGGCGTTTACGAGCAGTACTTC. The full variable domain, with the rest looked up from reference TRBV19 and TRBJ2-7, is DGGITQSPKYLFRKEGQNVTLSCEQNLNHDAMYWYRQDPGQGLRLIYYSQIVNDFQKGDIAEGYSVSREKKESFPLTVTSAQKNPTAFYLCASSAGTGGVYEQYFGPGTRLTVT.